Described below is a single T cell receptor beta chain sequence and its context. The CDR3 length is 14 residues. Germline assignment: CDR1 MNHEY and CDR2 SVGAGI. The V gene lost 4 bases and the J gene lost 3 bases, with 10 bases spanning the gap. The library attached unique molecular identifiers to individual cDNA molecules. TCRdb independently ran MiXCR on the RACE reads; one entry per CDR3 protein. Among 130,000 or so distinct CDR3 sequences listed, more than 7.5% were seen once. The time point is: healthy volunteer bleed at 2 weeks. It was unfractionated whole blood from which total RNA was extracted. The data stem from a study of human T cells and chemical hapten exposure.

The sample consisted of whole blood. The chain links TRBV6-5 to TRBJ1-5; possibly TRBD1 for D (6 bases). This TCR came from a male donor in good health. Some clones in this sample may be carry-over from other donors' samples. CDR3 nucleotide sequence: TGTGCCAGCAGTTCAGGGGAACTCAATCAGCCCCAGCATTTT. Encoded protein: CASSSGELNQPQHF.